Below, 17 T cell receptor beta chains from the same sample are listed, as sequenced in a study of cytomegalovirus exposure and HLA in healthy donors. The PCR ran on 60 Vbeta and 13 Jbeta primers. The protocol was immunoSEQ multiplex PCR, while the TCRdb copy is restricted to in-frame clones and leaves out a portion. The data contain about 140,000 clones, approximately 72% of them singletons. The specimen sequenced was PBMCs. The receptors were gathered from a woman aged 55-69 years in good health and CMV-seronegative.

This chain uses TRBV7-9 with TRBJ2-7; weak D call: TRBD2 (5 bases). V shed 5 bases and J shed 6 bases, with 11 bases lying between them. Germline V gives CDR1 SEHNR, CDR2 FQNEAQ (reference sequence). The CDR3 has 12 amino acids. CDR3 coding DNA: TGTGCCAGCAGCCCCGACGCGGGCGAGCAGTACTTC. Translation gives CASSPDAGEQYF.

DNA of the CDR3: TGTGCCAGCAGCTTGGAGTATAGGAGCGTCTCAACTAATGAAAAACTGTTTTTT. Its protein product is CASSLEYRSVSTNEKLFF. J is TRBJ1-4 and V is TRBV5-8; D not resolved. This CDR3 is 18 amino acids long. Germline V lookup: CDR1 SGHTS, CDR2 YDEGEE. V was trimmed by 0 bases and J by 0 bases, leaving 15 bases between them.

This clone was seen a handful of times. The V gene is TRBV5-5, the J gene TRBJ2-1; 12 bases align to TRBD2. V lost 6 bases and J lost 2; bases outside the gene matches: 15. CDR1 is SGHKS, CDR2 YYEKEE, per germline (reference sequence). CDR3 length equals 19 residues. This CDR3 reads CASNKLGLAGSHTYNEQFF. The CDR3 DNA is TGTGCCAGCAATAAACTCGGACTAGCGGGGAGTCATACCTACAATGAGCAGTTCTTC.

Concerning this clone: The sample contains more than one DNA sequence encoding this CDR3. The rearrangement joins TRBV6-6 to TRBJ2-5; unclear D gene. Germline V gives CDR1 MNHNY, CDR2 SVGAGI (reference sequence). V dropped 2 bases and J dropped 2 bases, with 3 bases sitting between them. This CDR3 is 12 amino acids long. The CDR3 nucleotides are TGTGCCAGCAGTTACCCACAAGAGACCCAGTACTTC. Translated, it gives CASSYPQETQYF.

This clone was observed a few times. V and J are TRBV5-6 and TRBJ2-4, with D maybe TRBD1 (6 bases). Germline V gives CDR1 SGHDT, CDR2 YYEEEE. The CDR3 has 13 residues. V was pared by 2 bases and J by 7 bases, with 10 bases between. The CDR3 DNA is TGTGCCAGCAGCTTAGGGGGAGCGAACATTCAGTACTTC. Residues: CASSLGGANIQYF.

This chain joins TRBV30 and TRBJ1-6, with 11 bases lining up with TRBD1. Germline V gene sequence: CDR1 GTSNPN, CDR2 SVGIG (reference sequence). This CDR3 spans 16 amino acids. V trimming: 3 bases; J trimming: 7 bases; junction bases outside the gene matches: 8. In DNA form, the CDR3 reads TGTGCCTGGAGGCCCGGGACAGGGGGTCTCAATTCACCCCTCCACTTT. It codes for CAWRPGTGGLNSPLHF.

The chain joins TRBV14 to TRBJ2-7; 8 nucleotides align to TRBD1. Germline V gene data show CDR1 as SGHDN and CDR2 as FVKESK. The V segment lost 4 bases and the J segment 3 bases; nucleotides outside the gene matches: 5. CDR3 length: 14 residues. In DNA, the CDR3 is TGTGCCAGCAGCCTCCCAGGGGGCCACTACGAGCAGTACTTC. Protein product: CASSLPGGHYEQYF.

The chain recombines TRBV11-2 with TRBJ2-7, with TRBD1 matching 9 bases. From germline, CDR1 is SGHAT and CDR2 FQNNGV. The trim removed 1 base at V and 0 bases at J, leaving 10 bases unmatched. There are 18 residues in the CDR3. CDR3 DNA sequence: TGTGCCAGCAGCTTAGCCCCTGGACAGGGGCCCTCCTCCTACGAGCAGTACTTC. Its translation: CASSLAPGQGPSSYEQYF.

The DNA of the CDR3 is TGTGCCAGCAGAAAACAGGGGTCAGGAAACACCATATATTTT. This codes for CASRKQGSGNTIYF. The chain combines TRBV2 with TRBJ1-3; 7 bases match TRBD1. CDR1 is SNHLY, CDR2 FYNNEI, per germline. The CDR3 runs 14 residues. V shed 6 bases and J 4 bases; nucleotides not matched to a gene: 6.

This clone turned up a few times. V is TRBV9 and J is TRBJ2-2; the match to TRBD2 covers 9 bases. The V and J ends lost 2 bases and 5 bases, in that order; junction bases with no gene match: 7. Germline V gene data show CDR1 as SGDLS and CDR2 as YYNGEE. The CDR3 length is 16 residues. This CDR3 is CASSVAPSGETGELFF. The CDR3 DNA sequence: TGTGCCAGCAGCGTCGCGCCTAGCGGGGAAACCGGGGAGCTGTTTTTT.

The chain combines TRBV18 with TRBJ2-5; TRBD2 matches 14 bases. The CDR3 length is 18 residues. V was pared by 2 bases and J by 1 base, with 6 bases of the junction left unmatched. Germline loops: CDR1 KGHSH, CDR2 LQKENI. CDR3 DNA: TGTGCCAGCTCACCAACCTCGACTAGCGGGAGGGTCCAAGAGACCCAGTACTTC. Translation: CASSPTSTSGRVQETQYF. Full variable domain (missing parts from reference TRBV18 and TRBJ2-5): NAGVMQNPRHLVRRRGQEARLRCSPMKGHSHVYWYRQLPEEGLKFMVYLQKENIIDESGMPKERFSAEFPKEGPSILRIQQVVRGDSAAYFCASSPTSTSGRVQETQYFGPGTRLLVL.

J is TRBJ2-7 and V is TRBV10-3; tentatively, D is TRBD1 (6 bases). The CDR3 spans 12 residues. Germline V lookup: CDR1 ENHRY, CDR2 SYGVKD. Trimming removed 6 bases from V and 1 base from J, with 7 bases in between. In DNA, the CDR3 is TGTGCCATCAGAACAGGGTCCTACGAGCAGTACTTC. This encodes CAIRTGSYEQYF.

This clone was observed a few times. The chain employs TRBV28 and TRBJ2-5; 11 bases fit TRBD2. J was trimmed by 1 base and V by 5 bases; bases with no gene match: 6. CDR1 and CDR2 from the germline V gene are MDHEN and SYDVKM. The CDR3 has 16 residues. CDR3 sequence (DNA): TGTGCCAGCAGTCGATCGACTAGCGGGGCCCAAGAGACCCAGTACTTC. Translation: CASSRSTSGAQETQYF.

The chain recombines TRBV4-2 with TRBJ2-5; the match to TRBD2 covers 11 bases. With V trimmed by 0 bases and J by 5 bases, 5 bases remained unmatched. Germline V gene lookup returns CDR1 LGHNA and CDR2 YNFKEQ. CDR3 size: 16 residues. CDR3 nucleotides: TGTGCCAGCAGCCAAGAAGTTACTAGCGGGAGTGAGACCCAGTACTTC. This codes for CASSQEVTSGSETQYF.

V usage is TRBV5-6 and J usage is TRBJ2-5, with D possibly being TRBD2 (5 bases). Germline assignment: CDR1 SGHDT and CDR2 YYEEEE. CDR3 length: 15 residues. V was trimmed by 4 bases and J by 4 bases, leaving 17 bases between them. The CDR3 coding sequence is TGTGCCAGCAGCCGTACCGGGGAAAAAGCAGAGACCCAGTACTTC. It codes for CASSRTGEKAETQYF. Filled out from reference TRBV5-6 and TRBJ2-5, the complete variable domain reads DAGVTQSPTHLIKTRGQQVTLRCSPKSGHDTVSWYQQALGQGPQFIFQYYEEEERQRGNFPDRFSGHQFPNYSSELNVNALLLGDSALYLCASSRTGEKAETQYFGPGTRLLVL.

The chain links TRBV6-1 to TRBJ2-7; 8 bases are a match to TRBD1. CDR3 length equals 15 residues. Losses at the gene ends were 4 bases for V and 3 bases for J; bases not matched to a gene: 8. The germline CDR1 and CDR2 sequences are MNHNS and SASEGT. The CDR3 region is CASSGTGRIGYEQYF. The DNA of the CDR3 is TGTGCCAGCAGTGGGACAGGGAGAATTGGCTACGAGCAGTACTTC.

This chain connects TRBV29-1 to TRBJ2-1; 10 bases match TRBD2. The CDR3 spans 14 residues. V lost 4 bases to trimming and J lost 7 bases; unmatched junction nucleotides: 7. Germline assignment: CDR1 SQVTM and CDR2 ANQGSEA. The CDR3, as DNA: TGCAGCGTTGCCCTAGCGGGAGTAGGGAATGAGCAGTTCTTC. This codes for CSVALAGVGNEQFF.